This TCR beta chain comes out of a study of shared clonotypes between healthy human individuals. General study results and limits: When compared with the clonotypes that were shared by all four sorted-subset donors, the non-shared clonotypes turned out to have lower generation probabilities. Naive subsets typically showed greater estimated richness than memory subsets.

Recent acute infections and vaccinations were absent in the healthy HIV-negative adult donors. Remarks on this clone: Its specificity is unknown.

Profiling relied on immunoSEQ multiplex PCR, and the TCRdb table lists in-frame clones only, not all of them. Of some 2.4 million clones in the sample, over 85% are singletons; the top ten hold approximately 0.35%. This clonotype was obtained from a man between 18 and 29 years old in good health. Some clones in this sample may be carry-over from other donors' samples. The specimen sequenced was naive CD4+ T cells from PBMCs. Described subset: CD45RA+ positively selected.

The CDR3 sequence: CASSPSGRAMSPYNEQFF. The CDR3 DNA reads as TGTGCCAGCAGCCCTAGCGGGAGGGCCATGTCCCCCTACAATGAGCAGTTCTTC. V usage is TRBV28 and J usage is TRBJ2-1, with 12 positions matching TRBD2. V lost 6 bases to trimming and J lost 2 bases; unmatched junction nucleotides: 11. Germline V gene sequence: CDR1 MDHEN, CDR2 SYDVKM. The CDR3 consists of 18 residues.